The 15 T cell receptor beta chains below were found in one sample sequenced in a study of early T cells in non-severe SARS-CoV-2 infection listed by TCRdb under 2021. The library was made by 5' RACE. The sequencer was a NextSeq 500. TCRdb applied fastp at Q25 and MiXCR to the public reads, then kept only in-frame beta chains. Under each unique CDR3 protein, matching rows form one entry showing the most common genes and DNA. Across this sample there are around 52,000 distinct CDR3 sequences, with under 14% seen only once. About 9.4% of the sample rests with the top ten. Sequenced: whole blood. These receptors came from an adult who was a healthcare worker with PCR-confirmed SARS-CoV-2 infection or an uninfected control (not recorded which).

The chain employs TRBV27 and TRBJ2-1, with TRBD2 matching 14 bases. The CDR3 consists of 16 residues. V lost 5 bases to trimming and J lost 9 bases; unmatched junction nucleotides: 9. Germline V CDR1 and CDR2: MNHEY, SMNVEV (reference sequence). The CDR3 loop is CASSPLGLAGVGEQFF. CDR3 in DNA: TGTGCCAGCAGTCCTCTGGGACTAGCGGGGGTCGGTGAGCAGTTCTTC.

The V and J genes are TRBV30 and TRBJ2-7; D gene unclear. V lost 0 bases and J 9 bases, leaving 18 bases between the germline ends. CDR3 length: 14 amino acids. The germline gives CDR1 GTSNPN, CDR2 SVGIG (reference sequence). CDR3 sequence: CAWSVSIRATRQYF. CDR3 sequence (DNA): TGTGCCTGGAGTGTATCCATCAGAGCTACGAGGCAGTACTTC.

The rearrangement uses TRBV29-1 and TRBJ2-1; no reliable D call. The CDR3 is 14 residues long. Trimming stripped 4 bases from V and 10 bases from J, with 20 bases between. CDR1 SQVTM and CDR2 ANQGSEA come from the germline V gene. The CDR3 nucleotides are TGCAGCGTTGCCCGTTCGGACGTTTTGGGAGAGCAGTTCTTC. Translated, it gives CSVARSDVLGEQFF.

This rearrangement joins TRBV12-3 or TRBV12-4 to TRBJ1-1; D gene unclear. CDR3 length: 14 amino acids. V dropped 1 base and J dropped 4 bases, with 10 bases sitting between them. CDR3 sequence: CASSLVASFTEAFF. The CDR3 bases are TGTGCCAGCAGTTTAGTGGCCAGCTTCACTGAAGCTTTCTTT.

This clonotype has only a few counts. The chain carries TRBV2 and TRBJ2-3, with D unclear. CDR1 and CDR2 from the germline V gene are SNHLY and FYNNEI. Between the trimmed V and J ends, which lost 11 bases and 4 bases, there was a span of 19 bases. The CDR3 loop spans 14 amino acids. The CDR3 protein is CALGHGGYSDTQYF. The CDR3 coding sequence is TGTGCCCTCGGGCATGGTGGTTACTCAGATACGCAGTATTTT.

This clonotype was detected ten times or more. This rearrangement joins TRBV7-9 to TRBJ1-2; possibly TRBD1 for D (5 bases). Trimming removed 1 base at V and 4 bases at J, with 10 bases between. The CDR3 has 14 amino acids. In germline, CDR1 is SEHNR, CDR2 FQNEAQ (reference sequence). CDR3 nucleotides: TGTGCCAGCAGCTTAGAGGGGATATCCTATGGCTACACCTTC. Its translation: CASSLEGISYGYTF.

There are a few counts of this clonotype. V and J are TRBV7-8 and TRBJ1-6; TRBD1 matches at 8 bases. The V gene's germline CDR1 is SGHVS and CDR2 FQNEAQ. V lost 3 bases and J lost 9; bases outside the gene matches: 7. The CDR3 is 15 residues long. CDR3 coding DNA: TGTGCCAGCAGCTTGACAGGACAGGGTGTTTCACCCCTCCACTTT. Translated: CASSLTGQGVSPLHF.

V usage is TRBV3-1 and J usage is TRBJ1-2; perhaps TRBD1 as D (5 bases). Trimming removed 5 bases from V and 8 bases from J, with 15 bases in between. CDR1 LGHDT and CDR2 YNNKEL come from the germline V gene (reference sequence). CDR3 length: 13 residues. The CDR3 reads CASSLGPRDGYTF. The CDR3 nucleotides are TGTGCCAGCAGCTTAGGCCCAAGGGACGGCTACACCTTC.

In this sample, this clonotype turned up many times. The V and J genes are TRBV12-3 or TRBV12-4 and TRBJ2-1; either TRBD1 or TRBD2 may fit D (5 bases each). The ends were cut back, 5 bases at V and 7 bases at J, with 18 bases in the middle. The CDR3 covers 15 residues. DNA of the CDR3: TGTGCCAGCAGTCCTCTCGGGACCTCATTTAATGAGCAGTTCTTC. Its translation is CASSPLGTSFNEQFF.

This clonotype was observed at least ten times. V usage is TRBV5-1 and J usage is TRBJ2-1; TRBD1 agrees at 10 bases. The germline CDR1 and CDR2 sequences are SGHRS and YFSETQ. The V and J ends lost 0 bases and 6 bases, in that order; junction bases with no gene match: 12. There are 18 residues in the CDR3. Here the CDR3 reads CASSLETGGFPAVNEQFF. The CDR3 DNA reads as TGCGCCAGCAGCTTGGAGACAGGGGGCTTCCCCGCAGTCAATGAGCAGTTCTTC.

Only a few counts were recorded for this clonotype. The chain has TRBV29-1 and TRBJ1-2, with D possibly matching TRBD1 (6 bases). Trimming took off 2 bases at V and 4 bases at J, with 8 bases between the two ends. CDR1 and CDR2 from the germline V gene are SQVTM and ANQGSEA. The CDR3 sequence is 12 residues long. The CDR3 reads CSVEPRGYGYTF. Here the CDR3 DNA reads TGCAGCGTTGAACCCAGGGGCTATGGCTACACCTTC.

This clonotype was seen a handful of times. The chain recombines TRBV10-1 with TRBJ1-2; D is possibly TRBD1 (5 bases). The V gene's germline CDR1 is WNHNN and CDR2 SYGVQD (reference sequence). V lost 0 bases to trimming and J lost 8 bases, with 13 bases between them. The CDR3 has 14 residues. Written as DNA, the CDR3 is TGCGCCAGCAGTGAGTCATCGGGGGGTCGAGGCTACACCTTC. Amino acids: CASSESSGGRGYTF.

The chain joins TRBV7-9 to TRBJ2-7; D unresolved. The CDR3 contains 14 residues. The germline V gene has CDR1 SEHNR and CDR2 FQNEAQ (reference sequence). The germline V and J ends were trimmed by 3 bases and 2 bases, with 11 bases remaining between them. CDR3 loop: CASSFRAETYEQYF. The CDR3 nucleotides are TGTGCCAGCAGCTTTCGGGCAGAAACCTACGAGCAGTACTTC.

This clonotype was counted many times. The rearrangement joins TRBV27 to TRBJ2-2, with 16 positions matching TRBD2. Trimming took 6 bases from V and 4 from J; bases not matched to a gene: 5. The CDR3 is made up of 17 amino acids. CDR1 and CDR2 from the germline V gene are MNHEY and SMNVEV (reference sequence). CDR3 in amino acids: CASRGLAGGRVTGELFF. The CDR3 bases are TGTGCCAGCAGGGGACTAGCGGGGGGGCGAGTCACCGGGGAGCTGTTTTTT.

This chain links TRBV27 with TRBJ2-7; 7 positions agree with TRBD1. The V and J ends lost 5 bases and 3 bases, in that order; junction bases with no gene match: 4. The germline V gene encodes CDR1 MNHEY and CDR2 SMNVEV (reference sequence). The CDR3 has 13 residues. The CDR3 is CASSPTGYYEQYF. The CDR3 DNA follows: TGTGCCAGCAGTCCGACAGGGTACTACGAGCAGTACTTC.